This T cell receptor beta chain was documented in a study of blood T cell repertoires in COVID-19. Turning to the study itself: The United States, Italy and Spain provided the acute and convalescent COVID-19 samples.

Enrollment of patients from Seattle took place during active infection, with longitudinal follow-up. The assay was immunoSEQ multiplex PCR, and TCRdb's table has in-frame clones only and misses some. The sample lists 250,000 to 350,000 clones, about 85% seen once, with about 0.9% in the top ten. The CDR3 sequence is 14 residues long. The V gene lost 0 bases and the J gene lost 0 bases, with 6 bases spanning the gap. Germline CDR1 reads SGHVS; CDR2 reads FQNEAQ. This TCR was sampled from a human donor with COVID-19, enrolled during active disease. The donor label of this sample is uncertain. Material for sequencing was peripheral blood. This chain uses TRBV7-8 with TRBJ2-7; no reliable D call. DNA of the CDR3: TGTGCCAGCAGCTTAGCTTACGGCTCCTACGAGCAGTACTTC. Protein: CASSLAYGSYEQYF.